A selection of T cell receptor beta chains follows, all from one sample in a study of beta chain features in type 1 diabetes. Sequenced by immunoSEQ multiplex PCR; TCRdb stores in-frame clones only, minus some. The sample has about 320,000 clones, less than 15% seen once. Sequencing was done on a sample of central memory CD4+ T cells from blood. Every receptor here comes from a man aged 30 to 45 in good health. Both conserved end residues are part of each CDR3. A D gene is named only where the DNA matches it firmly. Clone sizes are given selectively: once, few, many, or a class where the clone is expanded.

V gene: TRBV11-3; J gene: TRBJ1-6; clone size: few; D gene: NA; CDR3 DNA: TGTGCCAGCAGCTCCCTGACAGGCCGGAGTTCACCCCTCCACTTT; CDR3 protein: CASSSLTGRSSPLHF
V gene: TRBV14; J gene: TRBJ2-7; clone size: few; D gene: TRBD1; CDR3 DNA: TGTGCCAGCAGCCAATGGACAGGGCGAGGCGAGCAGTACTTC; CDR3 protein: CASSQWTGRGEQYF
V gene: TRBV6-1; J gene: TRBJ1-3; clone size: NA; D gene: NA; CDR3 DNA: TGTGCCAGCAGTGAGCAGGGAATCTCTGGAAACACCATATATTTT; CDR3 protein: CASSEQGISGNTIYF
V gene: TRBV20-1; J gene: TRBJ2-5; clone size: many; D gene: NA; CDR3 DNA: TGCAGTGGTCTGCGAGAGACCCAGTACTTC; CDR3 protein: CSGLRETQYF
V gene: TRBV6-6; J gene: TRBJ1-1; clone size: NA; D gene: NA; CDR3 DNA: TGTGCCAGCAGTTACCCCTCCGGGGGATGGGAAGCTTTCTTT; CDR3 protein: CASSYPSGGWEAFF
V gene: TRBV5-1; J gene: TRBJ2-3; clone size: few; D gene: TRBD2; CDR3 DNA: TGCGCCAGCAGCTGGGATGGGACTAGCGGGAGCACAGATACGCAGTATTTT; CDR3 protein: CASSWDGTSGSTDTQYF
V gene: TRBV7-8; J gene: TRBJ2-2; clone size: few; D gene: NA; CDR3 DNA: TGTGCCAGCAGCCCATTCCTAGGAAACACCGGGGAGCTGTTTTTT; CDR3 protein: CASSPFLGNTGELFF
V gene: TRBV5-6; J gene: TRBJ2-5; clone size: NA; D gene: TRBD1; CDR3 DNA: TGTGCCAGCAGCCGCCCAGGGGGCGGCCAGACCCAGTACTTC; CDR3 protein: CASSRPGGGQTQYF
V gene: TRBV25-1; J gene: TRBJ1-3; clone size: many; D gene: TRBD1; CDR3 DNA: TGTGCCAGCAGTGAATCAGGGGGGTCTGGAGGAAACACCATATATTTT; CDR3 protein: CASSESGGSGGNTIYF
V gene: TRBV18; J gene: TRBJ2-3; clone size: NA; D gene: NA; CDR3 DNA: TGTGCCAGCTCATCAGGGAACCCAGATACGCAGTATTTT; CDR3 protein: CASSSGNPDTQYF
V gene: TRBV6-1; J gene: TRBJ2-3; clone size: many; D gene: TRBD2; CDR3 DNA: TGTGCCAGCAGTGAAGGGTCGGGGGGGCAAGATACGCAGTATTTT; CDR3 protein: CASSEGSGGQDTQYF
V gene: TRBV10-3; J gene: TRBJ1-2; clone size: NA; D gene: NA; CDR3 DNA: TGTGCCATCAGTGAGGCCCAACGGGGCTACACCTTC; CDR3 protein: CAISEAQRGYTF
V gene: TRBV7-2; J gene: TRBJ2-3; clone size: NA; D gene: NA; CDR3 DNA: TGTGCCAGCAGCTTGAAGGATACGCAGTATTTT; CDR3 protein: CASSLKDTQYF
V gene: TRBV10-3; J gene: TRBJ2-3; clone size: few; D gene: NA; CDR3 DNA: TGTGCCATCAGTGAGTCGGGGCAGGGGTCCACAGATACGCAGTATTTT; CDR3 protein: CAISESGQGSTDTQYF
V gene: TRBV4-2; J gene: TRBJ2-7; clone size: few; D gene: NA; CDR3 DNA: TGTGCCAGCAGCCCCACAGGCCCCTACGAGCAGTACTTC; CDR3 protein: CASSPTGPYEQYF